A single sample is the source of the 10 T cell receptor beta chains below, sequenced in a study of blood T cell repertoires in COVID-19. Method: immunoSEQ multiplex PCR; TCRdb's copy keeps in-frame clones and lacks some. The repertoire has about 270,000 clones, around 82% of them found once; the top ten carry roughly 9.4%. The sequenced sample consisted of peripheral blood. The receptors derive from a woman between 45 and 65 years old who had recovered from COVID-19.

The chain is built from TRBV6-1 and TRBJ2-2; perhaps TRBD2 as D (6 bases). CDR3 length: 15 residues. CDR1 and CDR2 (germline): MNHNS, SASEGT. Trimming pared 1 base from V and 3 bases from J, leaving 9 bases between. CDR3 sequence reads: CASSEELAYTGELFF. Here the CDR3 DNA reads TGTGCCAGCAGTGAAGAGCTAGCGTACACCGGGGAGCTGTTTTTT.

The rearrangement joins TRBV6-1 to TRBJ1-1; D remains ambiguous. V lost 2 bases and J 1 base, leaving 5 bases between the germline ends. Germline CDR1 MNHNS, CDR2 SASEGT. CDR3 length: 13 amino acids. The CDR3 DNA reads as TGTGCCAGCAGTGAAAACAGGAACACTGAAGCTTTCTTT. Protein sequence: CASSENRNTEAFF.

The rearrangement uses TRBV9 and TRBJ2-1; a possible D gene is TRBD1 (5 bases). Trimming stripped 0 bases from V and 4 bases from J, with 5 bases between. CDR3 size: 13 residues. Germline V gene lookup returns CDR1 SGDLS and CDR2 YYNGEE. The CDR3 loop is CASSVGTYNEQFF. DNA of the CDR3: TGTGCCAGCAGCGTAGGGACATACAATGAGCAGTTCTTC.

The chain carries TRBV2 and TRBJ2-3; D uncertain. Per the germline V gene, CDR1 is SNHLY and CDR2 is FYNNEI. The V end was cut by 6 bases, the J end by 0 bases, with 7 bases between. This CDR3 has 13 residues. CDR3: CASRLTSTDTQYF. In DNA, the CDR3 is TGTGCCAGCAGGCTGACTAGCACAGATACGCAGTATTTT.

V gene TRBV27 combines with J gene TRBJ1-2; D ambiguous. The germline V and J ends were trimmed by 3 bases and 4 bases, with 9 bases remaining between them. Germline CDR1 and CDR2: MNHEY and SMNVEV (reference sequence). CDR3 length: 13 residues. The CDR3 nucleotides read TGTGCCAGCAGTTTGGCCCCCAGCTATGGCTACACCTTC. This codes for CASSLAPSYGYTF.

This chain links TRBV3-1 (or the pseudogene TRBV3-2) with TRBJ1-6, with D possibly TRBD1 on 5 matching bases. Germline V gives CDR1 LGHDT, CDR2 YNNKEL (reference sequence). The CDR3 is 15 residues long. V lost 6 bases, J lost 10 bases, and 19 bases lay in between. DNA for the CDR3: TGTGCCAGCAGTCCCAAAGGTCAGGGTGTCTCACCCCTCCACTTT. Translating gives CASSPKGQGVSPLHF.

This rearrangement joins TRBV6-2 or TRBV6-3 to TRBJ2-7, with D possibly matching TRBD1 (5 bases). The V gene lost 5 bases and the J gene lost 3 bases, with 14 bases spanning the gap. The CDR3 has 14 residues. Germline V lookup: CDR1 MNHEY, CDR2 SVGEGT. CDR3: CASSGAGPLYEQYF. The CDR3 coding sequence is TGTGCCAGCAGTGGGGCCGGGCCCCTCTACGAGCAGTACTTC.

The chain employs TRBV30 and TRBJ2-7; TRBD2 matches 8 bases. This CDR3 is 12 amino acids long. After removal of 3 bases from V and 2 bases from J, the junction contained 0 bases not matched to a gene. Germline V CDR1 and CDR2: GTSNPN, SVGIG (reference sequence). CDR3: CAWSGGAYEQYF. For the CDR3, the DNA is TGTGCCTGGAGCGGGGGGGCCTACGAGCAGTACTTC. The full variable domain, rest sourced from reference TRBV30 and TRBJ2-7, is SQTIHQWPATLVQPVGSPLSLECTVEGTSNPNLYWYRQAAGRGLQLLFYSVGIGQISSEVPQNLSASRPQDRQFILSSKKLLLSDSGFYLCAWSGGAYEQYFGPGTRLTVT.

This clone was detected a few times. The chain employs TRBV10-1 and TRBJ1-4; 8 nucleotides agree with TRBD1. V was pared by 0 bases and J by 5 bases, with 8 bases of the junction left unmatched. This CDR3 spans 17 amino acids. The germline gives CDR1 WNHNN, CDR2 SYGVQD (reference sequence). CDR3 sequence reads: CASSESDRAALNEKLFF. The CDR3 nucleotides are TGCGCCAGCAGTGAGTCGGACAGGGCAGCCTTAAATGAAAAACTGTTTTTT.

The genes are TRBV7-9 and TRBJ1-4, with D possibly TRBD1 on 5 matching bases. Germline V gives CDR1 SEHNR, CDR2 FQNEAQ (reference sequence). V was clipped by 3 bases and J by 7 bases, with 9 bases between them. The CDR3 is 13 amino acids. As DNA, the CDR3 is TGTGCCAGCAGCTTTAGGGGTGGTGAAAAACTGTTTTTT. Its protein is CASSFRGGEKLFF.